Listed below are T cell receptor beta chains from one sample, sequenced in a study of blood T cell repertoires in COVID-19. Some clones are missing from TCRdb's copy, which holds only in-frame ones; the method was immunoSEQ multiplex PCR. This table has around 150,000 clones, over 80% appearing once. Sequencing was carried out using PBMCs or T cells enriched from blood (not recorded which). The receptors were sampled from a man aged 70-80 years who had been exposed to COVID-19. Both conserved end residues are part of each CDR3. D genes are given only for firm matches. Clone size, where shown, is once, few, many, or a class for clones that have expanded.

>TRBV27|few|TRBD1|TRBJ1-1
CASSLGFVGTGAAYTEAFF
TGTGCCAGCAGTTTAGGATTTGTTGGGACAGGGGCGGCGTACACTGAAGCTTTCTTT
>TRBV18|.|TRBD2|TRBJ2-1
CASSPGLAGNEQFF
TGTGCCAGCTCACCAGGCCTAGCGGGGAATGAGCAGTTCTTC
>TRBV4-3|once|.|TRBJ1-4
CASSQFQGGEKLFF
TGCGCCAGCAGCCAATTCCAGGGAGGAGAAAAACTGTTTTTT
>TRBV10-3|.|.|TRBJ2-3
CAISERQTSTDTQYF
TGTGCCATCAGTGAACGCCAAACTAGCACAGATACGCAGTATTTT
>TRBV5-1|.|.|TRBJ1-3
CASSQGTIGNTIYF
TGCGCCAGCAGCCAGGGCACAATTGGAAACACCATATATTTT
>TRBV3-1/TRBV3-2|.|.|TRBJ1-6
CASSPKEVSPLHF
TGTGCCAGCAGCCCCAAGGAGGTTTCACCCCTCCACTTT
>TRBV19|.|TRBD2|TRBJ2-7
CATSLGSGRAVEQYF
TGTGCCACCTCACTAGGGAGCGGGAGGGCCGTCGAGCAGTACTTC
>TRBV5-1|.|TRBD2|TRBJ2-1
CASNPGLANNEQFF
TGCGCCAGCAACCCGGGACTAGCCAACAATGAGCAGTTCTTC
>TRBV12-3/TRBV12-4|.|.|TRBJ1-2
CASSPGVYYGYTF
TGTGCCAGCAGTCCCGGGGTCTACTATGGCTACACCTTC
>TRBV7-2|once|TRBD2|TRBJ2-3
CASSLNLAESTDTQYF
TGTGCCAGCAGTTTGAATCTAGCGGAGAGCACAGATACGCAGTATTTT
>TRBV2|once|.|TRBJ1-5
CASIEGRDQPQHF
TGTGCCAGCATCGAAGGGAGAGACCAGCCCCAGCATTTT
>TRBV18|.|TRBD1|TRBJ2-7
CASSDRGTVNEQYF
TGTGCCAGCTCCGACAGGGGGACCGTTAACGAGCAGTACTTC
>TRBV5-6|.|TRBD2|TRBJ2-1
CASSLGQAGVDEQFF
TGTGCCAGCAGCCTGGGTCAAGCGGGAGTCGATGAGCAGTTCTTC
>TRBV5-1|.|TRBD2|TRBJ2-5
CASSFPGGQETQYF
TGCGCCAGCAGCTTCCCGGGAGGGCAGGAGACCCAGTACTTC
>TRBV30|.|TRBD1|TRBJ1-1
CAWGSGTATEAFF
TGTGCCTGGGGATCCGGGACAGCCACTGAAGCTTTCTTT
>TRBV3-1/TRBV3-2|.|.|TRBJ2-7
CASSRSGGSYEQYF
TGTGCCAGCAGCCGAAGCGGTGGAAGCTACGAGCAGTACTTC
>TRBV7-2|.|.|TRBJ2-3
CASSLVYQDTQYF
TGTGCCAGCAGCTTAGTCTATCAAGATACGCAGTATTTT
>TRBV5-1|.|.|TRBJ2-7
CASSLSARSYEQYF
TGCGCCAGCAGCTTATCTGCCAGATCTTACGAGCAGTACTTC
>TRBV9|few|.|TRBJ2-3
CASSVEGGTDTQYF
TGTGCCAGCAGCGTAGAAGGGGGCACAGATACGCAGTATTTT
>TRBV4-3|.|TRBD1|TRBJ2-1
CASSRETGAYNEQFF
TGCGCCAGCAGCCGAGAGACAGGGGCCTACAATGAGCAGTTCTTC
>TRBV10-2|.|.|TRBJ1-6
CASSRDSYNSPLHF
TGCGCCAGCAGTCGTGACAGTTATAATTCACCCCTCCACTTT
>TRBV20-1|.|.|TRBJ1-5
CSASGSANSNQPQHF
TGCAGTGCTAGTGGCAGCGCCAATAGCAATCAGCCCCAGCATTTT
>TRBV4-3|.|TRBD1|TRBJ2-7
CASSQVPGGAYEQYF
TGCGCCAGCAGCCAAGTTCCAGGGGGCGCCTACGAGCAGTACTTC
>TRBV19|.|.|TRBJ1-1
CASSMGAGVNEAFF
TGTGCCAGTAGTATGGGGGCGGGAGTGAATGAAGCTTTCTTT
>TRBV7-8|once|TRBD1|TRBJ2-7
CASSSPDRRSYEQYF
TGTGCCAGCAGCTCCCCGGACAGGCGATCCTACGAGCAGTACTTC
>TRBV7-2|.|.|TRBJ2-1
CASSPPGVATYNEQFF
TGTGCCAGCAGCCCGCCGGGGGTAGCAACCTACAATGAGCAGTTCTTC
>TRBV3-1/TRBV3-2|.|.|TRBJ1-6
CASSPTEYSPLHF
TGTGCCAGCAGTCCCACGGAGTACTCACCCCTCCACTTT
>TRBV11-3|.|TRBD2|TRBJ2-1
CASSLGLAGAGMDEQFF
TGTGCCAGCAGCTTAGGGTTAGCGGGAGCCGGGATGGATGAGCAGTTCTTC
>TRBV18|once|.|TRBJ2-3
CASSPQGLPTDTQYF
TGTGCCAGCTCACCACAGGGACTTCCCACAGATACGCAGTATTTT
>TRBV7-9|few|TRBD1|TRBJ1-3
CASSGDRGPIYF
TGTGCCAGCAGCGGTGACAGGGGACCCATATATTTT
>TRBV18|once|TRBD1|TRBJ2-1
CASSPGTGRNEQFF
TGTGCCAGCTCACCGGGGACAGGGAGAAATGAGCAGTTCTTC
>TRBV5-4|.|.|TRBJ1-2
CASSSGRGQRYGYTF
TGTGCCAGCAGCTCCGGACGGGGACAACGCTATGGCTACACCTTC
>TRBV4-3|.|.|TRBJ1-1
CASSQVTSGVTEAFF
TGCGCCAGCAGCCAAGTAACGTCAGGGGTTACTGAAGCTTTCTTT
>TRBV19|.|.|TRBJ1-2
CASSIRQNYGYTF
TGTGCCAGTAGTATCCGACAGAACTATGGCTACACCTTC
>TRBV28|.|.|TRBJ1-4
CASSAAGPTNEKLFF
TGTGCCAGCAGTGCAGCAGGGCCAACTAATGAAAAACTGTTTTTT
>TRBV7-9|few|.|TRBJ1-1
CASSLQGANTEAFF
TGTGCCAGCAGCTTACAGGGTGCGAACACTGAAGCTTTCTTT
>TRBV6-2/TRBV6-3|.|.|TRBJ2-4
CASSYGLAKNIQYF
TGTGCCAGCAGTTACGGACTAGCCAAAAACATTCAGTACTTC
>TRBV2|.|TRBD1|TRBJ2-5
CASTQDRGETQYF
TGTGCCAGCACCCAGGACAGGGGAGAGACCCAGTACTTC
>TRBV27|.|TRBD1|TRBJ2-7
CASSLYRQGYEQYF
TGTGCCAGCAGTTTATACCGACAGGGGTACGAGCAGTACTTC
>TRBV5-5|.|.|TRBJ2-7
CASSSQIPDEQYF
TGTGCCAGCAGCTCACAGATCCCTGACGAGCAGTACTTC
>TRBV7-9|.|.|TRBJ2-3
CASSSLSGSYKRADTQYF
TGTGCCAGCAGCTCCCTTTCCGGGTCTTATAAGCGAGCAGATACGCAGTATTTT
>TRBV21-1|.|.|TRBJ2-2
CAKMETSPIGELFF
TGTGCCAAGATGGAGACTAGCCCTATTGGGGAGCTGTTTTTT
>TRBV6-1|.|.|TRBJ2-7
CASSEVGSYEQYF
TGTGCCAGCAGTGAAGTCGGTTCCTACGAGCAGTACTTC
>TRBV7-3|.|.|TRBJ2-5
CASSRTVQETQYF
TGTGCCAGCAGCCGGACAGTCCAAGAGACCCAGTACTTC
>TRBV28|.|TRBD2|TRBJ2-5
CASSNGLAGVETQYF
TGTGCCAGCAGTAACGGACTAGCGGGGGTTGAGACCCAGTACTTC
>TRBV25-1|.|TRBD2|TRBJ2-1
CASVSGSYYNEQFF
TGTGCCAGCGTAAGCGGGAGTTACTACAATGAGCAGTTCTTC
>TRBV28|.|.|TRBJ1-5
CASSLEQLQHF
TGTGCCAGCAGCCTGGAACAGCTCCAGCATTTT
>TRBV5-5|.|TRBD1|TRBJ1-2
CASSLAEPDRTYGYTF
TGTGCCAGCAGCTTGGCAGAACCGGACAGGACCTATGGCTACACCTTC
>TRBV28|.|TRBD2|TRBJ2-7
CASSTRTSGRIYEQYF
TGTGCCAGCAGTACCCGGACTAGCGGGAGAATTTACGAGCAGTACTTC
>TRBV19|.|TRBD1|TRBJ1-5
CATLGQSLHQPQHF
TGTGCCACCCTGGGACAGTCCCTTCATCAGCCCCAGCATTTT
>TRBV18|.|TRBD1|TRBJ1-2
CASSLNGQGMALSGYTF
TGTGCCAGCTCCCTAAATGGACAGGGCATGGCACTGAGTGGCTACACCTTC
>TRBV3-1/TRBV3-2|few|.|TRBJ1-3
CASGQTSSGNTIYF
TGTGCCAGTGGACAGACCAGCTCTGGAAACACCATATATTTT